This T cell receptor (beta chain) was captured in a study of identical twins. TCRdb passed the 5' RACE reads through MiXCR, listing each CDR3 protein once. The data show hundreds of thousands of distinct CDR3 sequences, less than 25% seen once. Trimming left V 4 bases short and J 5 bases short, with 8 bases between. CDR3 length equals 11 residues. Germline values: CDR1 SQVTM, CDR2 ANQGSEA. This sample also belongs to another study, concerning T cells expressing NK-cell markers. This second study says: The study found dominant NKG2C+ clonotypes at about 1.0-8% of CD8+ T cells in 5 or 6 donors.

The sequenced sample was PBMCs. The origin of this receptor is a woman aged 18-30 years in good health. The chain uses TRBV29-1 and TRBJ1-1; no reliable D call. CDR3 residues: CSVGDGTEAFF. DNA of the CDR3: TGCAGCGTTGGTGACGGAACTGAAGCTTTCTTT.